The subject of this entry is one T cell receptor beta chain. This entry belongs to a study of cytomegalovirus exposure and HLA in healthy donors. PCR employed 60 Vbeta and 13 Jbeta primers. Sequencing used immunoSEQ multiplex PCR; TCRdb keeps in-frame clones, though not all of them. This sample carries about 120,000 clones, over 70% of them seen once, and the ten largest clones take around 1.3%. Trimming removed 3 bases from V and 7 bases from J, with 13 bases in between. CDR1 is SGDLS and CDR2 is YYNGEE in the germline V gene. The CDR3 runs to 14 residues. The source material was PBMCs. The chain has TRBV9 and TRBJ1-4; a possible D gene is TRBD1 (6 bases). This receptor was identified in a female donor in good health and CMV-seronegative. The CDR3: CASSEQGSSEKLFF. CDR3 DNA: TGTGCCAGCAGCGAACAGGGAAGTAGTGAAAAACTGTTTTTT.